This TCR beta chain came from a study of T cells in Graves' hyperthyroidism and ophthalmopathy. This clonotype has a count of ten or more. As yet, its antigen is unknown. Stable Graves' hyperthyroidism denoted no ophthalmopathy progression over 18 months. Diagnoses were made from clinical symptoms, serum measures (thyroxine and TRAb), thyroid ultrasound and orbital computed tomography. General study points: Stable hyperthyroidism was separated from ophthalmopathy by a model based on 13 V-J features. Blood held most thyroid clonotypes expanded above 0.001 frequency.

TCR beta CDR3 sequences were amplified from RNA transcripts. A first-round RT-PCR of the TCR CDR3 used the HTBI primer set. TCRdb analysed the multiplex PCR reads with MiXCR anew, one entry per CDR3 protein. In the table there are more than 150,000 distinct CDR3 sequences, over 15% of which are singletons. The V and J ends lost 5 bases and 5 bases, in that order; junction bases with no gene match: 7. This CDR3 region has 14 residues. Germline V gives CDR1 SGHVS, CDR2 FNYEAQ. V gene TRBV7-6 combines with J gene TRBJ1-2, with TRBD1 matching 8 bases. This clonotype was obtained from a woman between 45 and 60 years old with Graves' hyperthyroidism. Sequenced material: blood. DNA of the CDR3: TGTGCCAGCAGCAAACAGGGGGGGGTTTATGGCTACACCTTC. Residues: CASSKQGGVYGYTF.